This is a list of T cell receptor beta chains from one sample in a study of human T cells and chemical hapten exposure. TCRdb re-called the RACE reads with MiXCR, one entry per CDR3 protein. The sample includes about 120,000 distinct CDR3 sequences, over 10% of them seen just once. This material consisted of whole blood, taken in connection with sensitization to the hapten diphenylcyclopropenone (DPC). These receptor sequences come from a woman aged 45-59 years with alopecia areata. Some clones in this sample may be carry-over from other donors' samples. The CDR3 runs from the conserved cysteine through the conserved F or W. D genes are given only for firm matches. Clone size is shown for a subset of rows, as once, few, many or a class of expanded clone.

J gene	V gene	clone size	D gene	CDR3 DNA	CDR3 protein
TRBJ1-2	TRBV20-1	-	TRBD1	TGCAGTGCTAGAGATACGCAGGGGGGTCCCTATGGCTACACCTTC	CSARDTQGGPYGYTF
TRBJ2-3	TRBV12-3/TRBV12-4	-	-	TGTGCCAGCAGTGTACAGGGATATACGCAGTATTTT	CASSVQGYTQYF
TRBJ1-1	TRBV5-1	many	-	TGCGCCAGCAGCTTGTTATTGGCGGCCTCGAACACTGAAGCTTTCTTT	CASSLLLAASNTEAFF
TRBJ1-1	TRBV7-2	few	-	TGTGCCAGCAGCTTAGCGTTAGCCTTAGGGACTGAAGCTTTCTTT	CASSLALALGTEAFF
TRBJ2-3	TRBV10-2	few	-	TGCGCCAGCAGTGGGGCAGGGGGCACAGATACGCAGTATTTT	CASSGAGGTDTQYF
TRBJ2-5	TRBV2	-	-	TGTGCCAGCAAGTTGGGCTTACCCAACGAGACCCAGTACTTC	CASKLGLPNETQYF
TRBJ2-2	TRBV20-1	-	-	TGCAGTGCTAAGGAGCGACGGGAGATTAAATCCGGGGAGCTGTTTTTT	CSAKERREIKSGELFF
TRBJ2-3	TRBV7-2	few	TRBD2	TGTGCCAGCACGACGGGGGGTGGAGATACGCAGTATTTT	CASTTGGGDTQYF
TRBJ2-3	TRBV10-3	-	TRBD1	TGTGCCATCAGCGGACAGGGCACAGATACGCAGTATTTT	CAISGQGTDTQYF
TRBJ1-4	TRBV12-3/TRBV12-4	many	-	TGTGCCAGCAGGATTCAGGGGGAAAAACTGTTTTTT	CASRIQGEKLFF
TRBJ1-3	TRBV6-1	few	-	TGTGCCAGCAGTGAAGGAGGCTCGAGGTACACCATATATTTT	CASSEGGSRYTIYF
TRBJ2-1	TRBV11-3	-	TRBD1	TGTGCCAGCAGTCCGGGACAGGGTTTTGACAATGAGCAGTTCTTC	CASSPGQGFDNEQFF
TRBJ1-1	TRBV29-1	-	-	TGCAGCGTTGAAGATCGAGAGTGGAACACTGAAGCTTTCTTT	CSVEDREWNTEAFF
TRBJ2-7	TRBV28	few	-	TGTGCCAGCAGGACCCATTACGAGCAGTACTTC	CASRTHYEQYF
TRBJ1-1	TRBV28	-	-	TGTGCCAGCAGTTTCAGTTTGGTATTGACAGGTGAGAAGGTGAACACTGAAGCTTTCTTT	CASSFSLVLTGEKVNTEAFF
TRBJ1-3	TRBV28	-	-	TGTGCCAGCAGTTCAATGGGGGCGGGTGGAAACACCATATATTTT	CASSSMGAGGNTIYF
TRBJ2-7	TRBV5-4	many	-	TGTGCCAGCAGCTCCGCGGGGCAGGCCAACTACGAGCAGTACTTC	CASSSAGQANYEQYF
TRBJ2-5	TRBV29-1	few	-	TGCAGCGTTGAAGAGGGTGGGGGAGAGACCCAGTACTTC	CSVEEGGGETQYF
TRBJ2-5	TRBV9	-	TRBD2	TGTGCCAGCGGTACTAGCGGGCCGAAGACCCAGTACTTC	CASGTSGPKTQYF
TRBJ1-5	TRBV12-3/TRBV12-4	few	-	TGTGCCAGCAGGGCGGGCGGAAATTTACCCAATCAGCCCCAGCATTTT	CASRAGGNLPNQPQHF
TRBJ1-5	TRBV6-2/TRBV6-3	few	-	TGTGCCAGGAGTGCACGACAGAGACTTAATCAGCCCCAGCATTTT	CARSARQRLNQPQHF
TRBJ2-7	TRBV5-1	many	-	TGCGCCAGCAGCTTCGAAGGGTTAGCCTACGAGCAGTACTTC	CASSFEGLAYEQYF
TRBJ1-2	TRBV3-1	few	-	TGTGCCAGCAGCCAAGAAGGGCCCTCAGGCGGTTATGGCTACACCTTC	CASSQEGPSGGYGYTF
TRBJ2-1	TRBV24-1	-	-	TGTGCCACCAGTCGGGCGGGATTCGGCGATGAGCAGTTCTTC	CATSRAGFGDEQFF
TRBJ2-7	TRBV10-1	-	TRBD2	TGCGCCAGCAGCCTGGTGGGGACTAGCGTCTACGAGCAGTACTTC	CASSLVGTSVYEQYF
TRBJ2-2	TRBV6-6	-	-	TGTGCCAGCGGGGAAACATCCTCCGGGGAGCTGTTTTTT	CASGETSSGELFF
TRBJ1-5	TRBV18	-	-	TGTGCCAGCTCACCGGTGGGGGGTAATCAGCCCCAGCATTTT	CASSPVGGNQPQHF
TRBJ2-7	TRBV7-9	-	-	TGTGCCAGCAGCTTCCCGGTGACAGGACACGAGCAGTACTTC	CASSFPVTGHEQYF